A single sample gave rise to the 3 T cell receptor beta chains below, sequenced in a study of blood T cells in healthy people across ages. The second PCR ran about 6 to 11 cycles with a sample-barcoded 5' primer and J-beta primers. Via MiXCR, TCRdb re-called the 5' RACE reads, giving one row per CDR3 protein. This repertoire shows about 1.5 million distinct CDR3 sequences, around 39% found once; its top ten account for less than 8%. Sequencing input: blood. The origin of the receptors is a woman aged 18-29 years in good health.

The chain uses TRBV20-1 and TRBJ2-6, with unresolved D. The CDR3 totals 17 residues. Trimming cost V 0 bases and J 0 bases, with 12 bases left between them. Germline lookup yields CDR1 DFQATT and CDR2 SNEGSKA (reference sequence). The CDR3 nucleotides are TGCAGTGCTAGAGATCTGAGAGGTCACTCTGGGGCCAACGTCCTGACTTTC. Translated: CSARDLRGHSGANVLTF.

Regarding this clonotype: One end of the junction fails to match germline, which may point to a read error. The rearrangement joins TRBV4-1 to TRBJ1-2; D might be TRBD1 (6 bases). CDR1 is MGHRA and CDR2 is YSYEKL in the germline V gene. The CDR3 contains 15 residues. The CDR3 loop is CAGSEGRGRGNGYTF. CDR3 nucleotides: TGCGCCGGCAGCGAAGGGCGGGGCAGGGGTAACGGCTACACCTTC.

The chain carries TRBV4-1 and TRBJ1-2; D might be TRBD1 (5 bases). The V end was cut by 5 bases, the J end by 4 bases, with 17 bases between. There are 15 residues in the CDR3. Germline CDR1 MGHRA, CDR2 YSYEKL. This chain's CDR3 is CASSSAPPGSYGYTF. The DNA for the CDR3 is TGCGCCAGCAGCTCAGCACCCCCAGGGTCCTATGGCTACACCTTC.